This T cell receptor (beta chain) came from a study of OX40 agonist ivuxolimab in advanced cancers. Measured with immunoSEQ multiplex PCR; TCRdb has only the in-frame clones, and not every one. This table holds approximately 62,000 clones, approximately 90% found once. CDR1 and CDR2 from the germline V gene are SGHTA and FQGTGA. The CDR3 sequence is 13 residues long. V lost 2 bases and J lost 5, with 10 bases in between. The chain combines TRBV7-3 with TRBJ2-7; D may be TRBD1 or TRBD2 (6 bases each). Sequenced here: CD4+ or CD8+ T cells sorted from blood, sampled in a trial of the OX40 agonist ivuxolimab. This TCR was sampled from an adult with an advanced solid tumor such as melanoma, head and neck, liver or kidney cancer. The CDR3 DNA follows: TGTGCCAGCAGCTTAGGGGGGCCAGACGAGCAGTACTTC. Protein sequence: CASSLGGPDEQYF.